Listed below are T cell receptor beta chains from one sample, sequenced in a study of blood T cells in healthy people across ages. TCRdb called the 5' RACE reads again in MiXCR, with one record for every CDR3 protein. The table shows about 1.4 million distinct CDR3 sequences, with around 59% occurring only once. The sequenced sample consisted of blood. The receptors were sampled from a young man in good health. The CDR3 runs from the conserved cysteine through the conserved F or W. The D gene is left open where the match is weak. Size is stated for part of the rows, as once, few or many counts, or as a class when the clone is expanded.

v_call	j_call	clone_size	d_call	cdr3_nt	cdr3_aa
TRBV6-2/TRBV6-3	TRBJ2-1	few	-	TGTGCCAGCAGTTACTGGGTTTCCTACAATGAGCAGTTCTTC	CASSYWVSYNEQFF
TRBV15	TRBJ2-4	-	TRBD1	TGTGCCACCAGCAAAGGGACAGTCAAAAACATTCAGTACTTC	CATSKGTVKNIQYF
TRBV20-1	TRBJ1-2	once	TRBD1	TGCAGTGTCCTCCCCGGGACAGACGGGTATGGCTACACCTTC	CSVLPGTDGYGYTF
TRBV11-2	TRBJ2-7	-	TRBD1	TGTGCCAGCAGCTTAGAGGACAGGTGGGTCTACGAGCAGTACTTC	CASSLEDRWVYEQYF
TRBV4-3	TRBJ1-1	-	-	TGCGCCAGCAGCCAAACGACGCGGCCGAACACTGAAGCTTTCTTT	CASSQTTRPNTEAFF
TRBV25-1	TRBJ2-3	-	-	TGTGCCAGCAGTGAGTCCGCCTTTTCGACAGATACGCAGTATTTT	CASSESAFSTDTQYF
TRBV12-3/TRBV12-4	TRBJ2-5	-	-	TGTGCCAGCAGTTCCCAAAGGGGGAATGAGCAGTACTTC	CASSSQRGNEQYF
TRBV5-1	TRBJ2-1	-	TRBD2	TGCGCCAGCAGCCCACCGGGACTAGCGGGAGGCCTTACCTACAATGAGCAGTTCTTC	CASSPPGLAGGLTYNEQFF
TRBV21-1	TRBJ2-5	few	-	TGTGCCAGCAGCTATGGTGGAGGGGAAGAGACCCAGTACTTC	CASSYGGGEETQYF
TRBV3-1	TRBJ2-3	-	TRBD2	TGTGCCAGCAGCCCATTCGGACTAGCGGGGGGAGTCACAGATACGCAGTATTTT	CASSPFGLAGGVTDTQYF
TRBV27	TRBJ2-7	few	-	TGTGCCAGCAGTGCCATACCAGGGTTCAGCTCCTACGAGCAGTACTTC	CASSAIPGFSSYEQYF
TRBV5-1	TRBJ2-3	-	TRBD2	TGCGCCAGCAGCTCAACTAGCGGGTGGGCTACGCAGTATTTT	CASSSTSGWATQYF
TRBV14	TRBJ2-5	-	TRBD1	TGTGCCAGCAGCCAAGATGAGGCAGGGGGCATCCAAGAGACCCAGTACTTC	CASSQDEAGGIQETQYF
TRBV7-2	TRBJ2-5	few	TRBD2	TGTGCCAGCAGCTTTAGCGGGGGGGGGCAAGAGACCCAGTACTTC	CASSFSGGGQETQYF
TRBV11-3	TRBJ2-7	-	-	TGTGCCAGCAGCGTCGACATCGCCGTCTACGAGCAGTACTTC	CASSVDIAVYEQYF
TRBV11-2	TRBJ2-4	few	-	TGTGCCAGCAGCTTAGGTGCCGGGAGTAAGAGAAACATTCAGTACTTC	CASSLGAGSKRNIQYF
TRBV7-2	TRBJ2-1	-	TRBD1	TGTGCCAGCAGGGGGACAGGGGCTTACAATGAGCAGTTCTTC	CASRGTGAYNEQFF
TRBV12-3/TRBV12-4	TRBJ2-1	-	-	TGTGCCAGTGCGGCCCCCTACGAGGAGCAGTTCTTC	CASAAPYEEQFF
TRBV6-6	TRBJ2-3	once	TRBD1	TGTGCCAGCAGCTCACAGGGGTTCGTAGCAGATACGCAGTATTTT	CASSSQGFVADTQYF
TRBV3-1	TRBJ2-7	-	TRBD1	TGTGCCAGCAGCTTTGACAGGGGGCTCTACGAGCAGTACTTC	CASSFDRGLYEQYF
TRBV6-6	TRBJ2-3	few	-	TGTGCCAGCAGTCGAGGGGGGGCCCCACACGATACGCAGTATTTT	CASSRGGAPHDTQYF
TRBV12-3/TRBV12-4	TRBJ1-1	few	-	TGTGCCAGCAGTTTACGGCCGGGGGCAAACACTGAAGCTTTCTTT	CASSLRPGANTEAFF
TRBV7-2	TRBJ2-7	-	TRBD2	TGTGCCAGCAGCTTAGCCCTACTAGCGGGGGCATTCTACGAGCAGTACTTC	CASSLALLAGAFYEQYF
TRBV6-5	TRBJ1-5	few	TRBD1	TGTGCCAGCAGTTCCCGAGGACAGGGACAGCATTTT	CASSSRGQGQHF
TRBV7-9	TRBJ2-7	-	-	TGTGCCAGCAGCATTGAGGACAAGGTGCAGTACTTC	CASSIEDKVQYF
TRBV11-2	TRBJ1-2	-	-	TGTGCCAGCAGACCCGGGCTTCTCTATGGCTACACCTTC	CASRPGLLYGYTF
TRBV7-9	TRBJ1-2	few	-	TGTGCCAGCAGCTTAGTCCGCTCCGGGGGCTACACCTTC	CASSLVRSGGYTF
TRBV24-1	TRBJ2-1	few	TRBD1	TGTGCCACCAGTGATAATAGACCGGGACAGGTAAACAATGAGCAGTTCTTC	CATSDNRPGQVNNEQFF
TRBV29-1	TRBJ2-2	-	-	TGCAGCGTTGGGACCCGCCGAAACACCGGGGAGCTGTTTTTT	CSVGTRRNTGELFF
TRBV3-1	TRBJ2-1	-	TRBD2	TGTGCCAGCAGCCTAGGCGGGAGTTTGGGCAATGAGCAGTTCTTC	CASSLGGSLGNEQFF
TRBV7-2	TRBJ2-5	-	-	TGTGCCAGCAGTCAGGGGCGAGTGAACCATGAGCAGTACTTC	CASSQGRVNHEQYF
TRBV20-1	TRBJ2-4	-	-	TGCAGTGTAGGGGAAAAAGAGACAGTCCAGTACTTC	CSVGEKETVQYF
TRBV4-3	TRBJ2-1	-	TRBD1	TGCGCCAGCAGCCAAGTTCCGGGACAGGGGGGCGATGAGCAGTTCTTC	CASSQVPGQGGDEQFF
TRBV29-1	TRBJ2-3	-	-	TGCAGCGTTGAGGGTACGGGAGTGATGGAATTCGCAGATACGCAGTATTTT	CSVEGTGVMEFADTQYF
TRBV27	TRBJ2-1	-	-	TGTGCCAGCGGCTCCAGTCTGGCGTGGGAAGGGAATGAGCAGTTCTTC	CASGSSLAWEGNEQFF
TRBV28	TRBJ2-5	-	-	TGTGCCAGCAGACCGACGGGGAAAGAGACCCAGTACTTC	CASRPTGKETQYF
TRBV7-2	TRBJ2-5	-	TRBD2	TGTGCCAGCAGCTTCGGACTAGCGGGGGTTTTTGAGACCCAGTACTTC	CASSFGLAGVFETQYF
TRBV20-1	TRBJ2-5	-	TRBD2	TGCAGTGCTAATGGACTAGCGGGACAGACCCAGTACTTC	CSANGLAGQTQYF
TRBV4-1	TRBJ1-1	-	-	TGCGCCAGCAGCCCCACAGGGACGGGTGAAGCTTTCTTT	CASSPTGTGEAFF
TRBV3-1	TRBJ2-1	-	-	TGTGCCAGCAGCCAAGTAGGGGGGAGTCACAATGAGCAGTTCTTC	CASSQVGGSHNEQFF